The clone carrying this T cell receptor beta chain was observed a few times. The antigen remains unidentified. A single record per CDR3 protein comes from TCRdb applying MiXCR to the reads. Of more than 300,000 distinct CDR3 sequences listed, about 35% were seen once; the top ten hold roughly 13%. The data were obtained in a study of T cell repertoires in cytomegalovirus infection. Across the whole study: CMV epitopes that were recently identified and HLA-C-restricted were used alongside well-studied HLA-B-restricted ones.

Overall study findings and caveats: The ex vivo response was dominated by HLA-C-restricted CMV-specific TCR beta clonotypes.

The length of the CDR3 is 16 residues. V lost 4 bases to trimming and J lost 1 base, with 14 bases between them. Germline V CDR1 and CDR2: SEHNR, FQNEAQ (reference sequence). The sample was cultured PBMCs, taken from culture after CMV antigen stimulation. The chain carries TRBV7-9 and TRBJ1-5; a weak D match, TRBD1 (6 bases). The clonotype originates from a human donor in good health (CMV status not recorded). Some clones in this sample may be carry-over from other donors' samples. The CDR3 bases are TGTGCCAGCAGCTCCGGGGGGGCTGGGAGCAATCAGCCCCAGCATTTT. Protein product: CASSSGGAGSNQPQHF. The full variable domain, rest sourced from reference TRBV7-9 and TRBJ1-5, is DTGVSQNPRHKITKRGQNVTFRCDPISEHNRLYWYRQTLGQGPEFLTYFQNEAQLEKSRLLSDRFSAERPKGSFSTLEIQRTEQGDSAMYLCASSSGGAGSNQPQHFGDGTRLSIL.